Listed below are T cell receptor beta chains from one sample, sequenced in a study of control samples from healthy donors and cancer patients. The repertoire was sequenced with immunoSEQ multiplex PCR; TCRdb's copy has only in-frame clones and lacks some. The data show 100,000 to 150,000 clones, over 85% seen once. The sample consisted of PBMCs. These receptor sequences come from a man in his forties or fifties with head and neck cancer. CDR3s leave out the opening cysteine and the closing phenylalanine or tryptophan.

v_call: TRBV29-1; cdr3_length: 10; j_call: TRBJ2-1; cdr3_aa: SVEERGSEQF
v_call: TRBV10-3; cdr3_length: 11; j_call: TRBJ2-4; cdr3_aa: ATRFPGENIQY
v_call: TRBV30; cdr3_length: 12; j_call: TRBJ2-7; cdr3_aa: AWSVLLAGGEQY
v_call: TRBV7-9; cdr3_length: 12; j_call: TRBJ1-4; cdr3_aa: ASTSGGHGEKLF
v_call: TRBV6-1; cdr3_length: 12; j_call: TRBJ1-2; cdr3_aa: ASSEWQEGYGYT
v_call: TRBV24-1; cdr3_length: 13; j_call: TRBJ2-7; cdr3_aa: ATSDRDSQRNEQY
v_call: TRBV10-3; cdr3_length: 10; j_call: TRBJ2-1; cdr3_aa: AAGLALNEQF
v_call: TRBV19; cdr3_length: 14; j_call: TRBJ1-6; cdr3_aa: ASSPWASSYNSPLH
v_call: TRBV5-1; cdr3_length: 12; j_call: TRBJ1-1; cdr3_aa: ASSLGRGTGEAF
v_call: TRBV28; cdr3_length: 11; j_call: TRBJ2-2; cdr3_aa: ASSSWDTGELF
v_call: TRBV6-1; cdr3_length: 13; j_call: TRBJ1-4; cdr3_aa: ASSDRGARGEKLF
v_call: TRBV29-1; cdr3_length: 12; j_call: TRBJ2-7; cdr3_aa: SVEGTGSTYEQY
v_call: TRBV11-2; cdr3_length: 12; j_call: TRBJ2-1; cdr3_aa: ASSSGQEYNEQF
v_call: TRBV7-9; cdr3_length: 12; j_call: TRBJ2-5; cdr3_aa: ASSLALGEQTQY
v_call: TRBV5-1; cdr3_length: 13; j_call: TRBJ2-2; cdr3_aa: ASSTQGERTGELF
v_call: TRBV6-5; cdr3_length: 12; j_call: TRBJ2-7; cdr3_aa: ASRLPGQGYEQY
v_call: TRBV19; cdr3_length: 13; j_call: TRBJ1-1; cdr3_aa: ASSIDTGQGSEAF
v_call: TRBV7-2; cdr3_length: 13; j_call: TRBJ1-5; cdr3_aa: ASSFGGYSNQPQH
v_call: TRBV7-6; cdr3_length: 11; j_call: TRBJ2-5; cdr3_aa: ASSWRYQETQY
v_call: TRBV9; cdr3_length: 16; j_call: TRBJ1-1; cdr3_aa: ASSVVRDGFTMNTEAF
v_call: TRBV5-5; cdr3_length: 13; j_call: TRBJ2-7; cdr3_aa: ASSSRGQGSVEQY
v_call: TRBV19; cdr3_length: 10; j_call: TRBJ1-1; cdr3_aa: ASSIPGTEAF
v_call: TRBV7-9; cdr3_length: 13; j_call: TRBJ1-1; cdr3_aa: ASSTTGGGGSEAF
v_call: TRBV19; cdr3_length: 13; j_call: TRBJ2-3; cdr3_aa: ASSIQRLSTDTQY
v_call: TRBV19; cdr3_length: 12; j_call: TRBJ2-5; cdr3_aa: ASSLNGGRETQY
v_call: TRBV6-2/TRBV6-3; cdr3_length: 10; j_call: TRBJ2-5; cdr3_aa: ASSALQETQY
v_call: TRBV5-1; cdr3_length: 14; j_call: TRBJ2-1; cdr3_aa: ASSATGTGGWNEQF
v_call: TRBV6-6; cdr3_length: 14; j_call: TRBJ2-7; cdr3_aa: ASSYSNGLAGFGQY
v_call: TRBV19; cdr3_length: 11; j_call: TRBJ2-2; cdr3_aa: ASLLANTGELF
v_call: TRBV6-5; cdr3_length: 12; j_call: TRBJ1-1; cdr3_aa: ASVQTGARGEAF
v_call: TRBV5-1; cdr3_length: 13; j_call: TRBJ2-2; cdr3_aa: ASSLAGGSTGELF
v_call: TRBV7-8; cdr3_length: 12; j_call: TRBJ1-3; cdr3_aa: ASSWDRVGNTIY
v_call: TRBV18; cdr3_length: 12; j_call: TRBJ2-3; cdr3_aa: ASSPEVGTDTQY
v_call: TRBV27; cdr3_length: 13; j_call: TRBJ1-1; cdr3_aa: ASSFSTGTGYEAF
v_call: TRBV4-1; cdr3_length: 15; j_call: TRBJ2-1; cdr3_aa: ASSQFQAAGSYNEQF